These 6 T cell receptor beta chains came from one sample sequenced in a study of blood T cell dynamics during melanoma immunotherapy. The repertoire was sequenced with immunoSEQ multiplex PCR; TCRdb's copy has only in-frame clones and lacks some. The profile shows over 9,000 clones, around nine tenths of them singletons. As for time point: week 3, after first cycle of checkpoint inhibitor. The specimen was blood, collected from a patient treated with checkpoint blockade. The origin of the receptors is a human donor with melanoma.

The CDR3 here is CAWSEQGEKLFF. The DNA for the CDR3 is TGTGCCTGGAGCGAACAGGGTGAAAAACTGTTTTTT. The rearrangement joins TRBV30 to TRBJ1-4; D possibly corresponds to TRBD1 (6 bases). Germline CDR1 GTSNPN, CDR2 SVGIG (reference sequence). This CDR3 is 12 amino acids long. The V and J ends lost 3 bases and 7 bases respectively, with 9 bases between them.

V is TRBV6-1 and J is TRBJ1-1; 7 bases are shared with TRBD1. This CDR3 has 16 residues. Germline values: CDR1 MNHNS, CDR2 SASEGT. V dropped 0 bases and J dropped 4; count of bases not matched to a gene: 8. The CDR3 loop is CASSEAGTGVGTEAFF. In DNA, the CDR3 is TGTGCCAGCAGTGAAGCCGGTACAGGGGTGGGCACTGAAGCTTTCTTT.

The chain joins TRBV5-1 to TRBJ2-7; TRBD1 or TRBD2 may be the D gene (5 bases each). The V gene lost 5 bases and the J gene lost 2 bases, with 20 bases spanning the gap. Per germline, CDR1 SGHRS and CDR2 YFSETQ. The CDR3 is 16 amino acids. CDR3 amino acids: CASSSSGQGVPYEQYF. Here the CDR3 DNA reads TGCGCCAGCAGTTCCTCCGGGCAGGGAGTTCCCTACGAGCAGTACTTC.

This clone was seen only a few times. The V call is TRBV4-1, the J call TRBJ2-3; TRBD1 agrees at 11 bases. Per the germline V gene, CDR1 is MGHRA and CDR2 is YSYEKL. V lost 0 bases and J lost 5; bases outside the gene matches: 10. The CDR3 has 18 residues. The CDR3 bases are TGCGCCAGCAGCCAAGAAAGGGGGACAGGGGGAGGAATAGATACGCAGTATTTT. Residues: CASSQERGTGGGIDTQYF.

The rearrangement uses TRBV5-1 and TRBJ2-3; D might be TRBD1 (6 bases). This CDR3 comprises 14 residues. Germline assignment: CDR1 SGHRS and CDR2 YFSETQ. V was pared by 0 bases and J by 6 bases, with 11 bases between. In nucleotides, the CDR3 is TGCGCCAGCAGCTTGGTAGGGGGATCGGATACGCAGTATTTT. This codes for CASSLVGGSDTQYF.

The chain links TRBV5-6 to TRBJ1-6; D call uncertain. V was cut by 1 base and J by 5 bases, with 16 bases left in between. This CDR3 contains 17 residues. Germline V gene lookup returns CDR1 SGHDT and CDR2 YYEEEE. CDR3: CASSLYIGPVNNSPLHF. CDR3 nucleotide sequence: TGTGCCAGCAGCTTGTATATCGGGCCAGTAAATAATTCACCCCTCCACTTT.